The present entry profiles one T cell receptor (beta chain) with its context. Its antigen is not known. With 4 bases removed from V and 8 bases from J, the gap between germline ends came to 12 bases. There are 14 residues in the CDR3. CDR1 and CDR2 from the germline V gene are MNHNS and SASEGT. Roughly 0.95-11 million cryopreserved PBMC were held in samples before DNA extraction. The data derive from a study of long-term antiretroviral therapy in people with HIV. Study observations and caveats: Sampling of blood ran from about 2003 to 2017, and older ART regimens were possibly in use.

Running of the v3.0 immunoSEQ assay took place at survey level. TCRdb's table, derived via immunoSEQ multiplex PCR, lists solely in-frame clones and lacks some. The data show fewer than 25,000 clones, roughly 90% seen once. The source is a man in his fifties or sixties with HIV. Here the sequenced sample was unsorted PBMCs, taken 1.8 years before starting antiretroviral therapy. The chain is built from TRBV6-1 and TRBJ1-6; D is perhaps TRBD1 (5 bases). In DNA, the CDR3 is TGTGCCAGCAGTGCCGACGGGACTCATTCACCCCTCCACTTT. It codes for CASSADGTHSPLHF.